This T cell receptor beta chain came from a study of blood T cell repertoires in COVID-19 (dated by TCRdb to 2020 to 2022). About the full investigation: Samples covering the acute and convalescent phases of COVID-19 were provided by collaborators in the United States, Italy and Spain. The prospective study material was composed of cDNA or gDNA derived from T cells, B-cell-depleted T cells, or PBMCs. The dataset comprised deeply sampled blood TCRbeta repertoires from subjects exposed to, actively infected with, or recovered from COVID-19. The repertoires were released in a freely available public database intended as a resource for research on the immune response to SARS-CoV-2. The samples were drawn from two sources: the first 160 participants of the ongoing ImmuneRACE study, and 1,200 or so subjects contributed by 6 global collaborators. The sample metadata nearly always contained a de-identified subject ID, COVID-19 status, age in years and sex. Where HLA class I and class II types were available, the types were taken from metadata supplied by the sample provider, not from assay-based typing.

Collaborating institutions collected whole blood in K2EDTA tubes following their own protocols. For TCRbeta analysis, collaborators shipped samples in one of three forms: frozen whole blood, isolated PBMCs, or DNA extracted from either of those sample types. Paper-wide results and their limitations: The amount of clinical and demographic metadata varied by source and participant and was provided uncurated.

TCRbeta CDR3 regions were amplified from genomic DNA by means of the immunoSEQ Assay, a bias-controlled multiplex PCR. The authors processed their data as follows. Nucleated cell counts per sample were estimated from amplification of reference gene primers within the assay. To quantify the absolute abundance of each unique TCRbeta CDR3 rearrangement, sequence reads were collapsed and filtered. For each sample, productive Simpson clonality was calculated as the square root of Simpson's diversity index across productive rearrangements. The source is immuneACCESS, and TCRdb retained only in-frame sequences with V and J called. Part of the clones is not carried over; for the studies checked, unresolved V genes explain less than half of this, and the remainder is unexplained. V and J calls and clone size are copied from that table; D and trimming were computed from the DNA. The sample table holds about 43,000 clones, of which under 85% were seen once. The ten largest clones represent 7.5% to 9.5% of the sample.

Germline trimming amounts to 2 bases on V and 8 bases on J, with 10 as the count of junction bases outside the gene matches. The germline V gene yields ENHRY for CDR1 and SYGVKD for CDR2. Its CDR3 holds 16 amino acids, cysteine through phenylalanine. Only the CDR3 portion is preserved as DNA: 48 bases, with reading frame beginning at the first base. Concerning this clone: Its antigen is still unknown. Per-base quality was not reported, and no clone a single base away is much larger than it.

Input material: peripheral blood. The rearrangement joined TRBV10-3 to TRBJ2-1, with 9 bases aligning to TRBD1. The clonotype comes from a man older than 75 in a cohort sampled during active COVID-19. The DNA sequence follows: TGTGCCATCAGTGAGCGTGGGGGACAGGGTACCCATGAGCAGTTCTTC. Its amino acids are CAISERGGQGTHEQFF.